These 12 T cell receptor beta chains were sequenced from one sample in a study of blood T cell repertoires in COVID-19 (dated by TCRdb to the early 2020s). Libraries came from the immunoSEQ multiplex PCR assay. The source is immuneACCESS, and TCRdb retained only in-frame sequences with V and J called. Part of the clones is not carried over; for the studies checked, unresolved V genes explain less than half of this, and the remainder is unexplained. This sample has approximately 260,000 clones in its table, and roughly 83% of those were observed once. The ten biggest clones cover roughly 9.6% of the sample. The sequencing sample was made of peripheral blood. Receptor source: a woman at least 80 years old with acute or convalescent COVID-19.

V gene TRBV5-4 combines with J gene TRBJ1-1, with D possibly matching TRBD1 (5 bases). CDR3 length: 14 residues. The germline gives CDR1 SGHNT, CDR2 YYREEE (reference sequence). The V and J ends lost 4 bases and 6 bases respectively, with 16 bases between them. CDR3 nucleotides: TGTGCCAGCAGCCCCGGGGGAGGGCGACCTGAAGCTTTCTTT. Its translation is CASSPGGGRPEAFF.

There are a few counts of this clone. The chain couples TRBV2 to TRBJ1-3; the D is unclear. The CDR3 covers 16 residues. V lost 5 bases, J lost 0 bases, and 14 bases lay in between. The germline V gene has CDR1 SNHLY and CDR2 FYNNEI. The DNA for the CDR3 is TGTGCCAGCAGTCAAAGCTATACGGGCTCTGGAAACACCATATATTTT. This translates into CASSQSYTGSGNTIYF.

The V and J genes are TRBV24-1 and TRBJ2-6; weak D call: TRBD1 (5 bases). The CDR3 is 16 amino acids. The germline V gene encodes CDR1 KGHDR and CDR2 SFDVKD. V lost 5 bases and J lost 0, with 10 bases in between. Written as DNA, the CDR3 is TGTGCCACCAGTGGGGATAGGGGCTCTGGGGCCAACGTCCTGACTTTC. This translates into CATSGDRGSGANVLTF.

As regards this clone: A read error may account for a junction end that differs from germline. The chain employs TRBV7-2 and TRBJ2-5; 9 positions match TRBD2. Per germline, CDR1 SGHTA and CDR2 FQGNSA. This CDR3 spans 16 amino acids. CDR3 in DNA: TGTGCCAGCAGCCTAGCGCATCTAGCGGGGAGGGAGACCCAGTACTTC. It yields the protein CASSLAHLAGRETQYF.

A single count supports this clone. The chain combines TRBV13 with TRBJ2-7; the D gene is possibly TRBD2 (6 bases). CDR3 length: 17 residues. V lost 7 bases and J 6 bases, leaving 28 bases between the germline ends. Germline CDR1 PRHDT, CDR2 FYEKMQ (reference sequence). CDR3 amino acids: CASTQSGGGLAEGEQYF. The CDR3 region has the DNA TGTGCCAGCACCCAATCGGGCGGCGGCCTGGCGGAGGGCGAGCAGTACTTC.

This clone was found a few times. This chain uses TRBV19 with TRBJ2-1; TRBD2 matches at 9 bases. The CDR3 totals 15 residues. Germline V lookup: CDR1 LNHDA, CDR2 SQIVND (reference sequence). The V and J ends lost 5 bases and 11 bases, in that order; junction bases with no gene match: 13. DNA for the CDR3: TGTGCCAGTAGTTCGGCCTCTGGTAGCGGGGGCCAGCAGTTCTTC. Residues: CASSSASGSGGQQFF.

The genes are TRBV5-1 and TRBJ2-5; possible D gene TRBD2, 6 bases. The CDR3 contains 14 residues. Germline values: CDR1 SGHRS, CDR2 YFSETQ. V was clipped by 4 bases and J by 6 bases, with 16 bases between them. The CDR3 sequence: CASSVGPGEQTQYF. CDR3 bases: TGCGCCAGCAGCGTGGGGCCGGGGGAGCAGACCCAGTACTTC.

The chain joins TRBV30 to TRBJ2-4; the match to TRBD1 covers 7 bases. The CDR3 has 16 amino acids. Unmatched junction bases numbered 9, after V lost 3 bases and J lost 1 base. Looked up from germline, CDR1 is GTSNPN and CDR2 is SVGIG (reference sequence). CDR3: CAWSLRGRGAKNIQYF. CDR3 nucleotide sequence: TGTGCCTGGAGCCTAAGGGGGCGAGGGGCCAAAAACATTCAGTACTTC.

V usage is TRBV20-1 and J usage is TRBJ2-2; 9 bases are shared with TRBD2. CDR1 is DFQATT and CDR2 is SNEGSKA in the germline V gene (reference sequence). The CDR3 length is 14 residues. Trimming at V came to 6 bases and at J to 6 bases, leaving 8 bases not matched to a gene. CDR3: CSASSGGPPGELFF. CDR3 sequence (DNA): TGCAGTGCCAGTAGCGGGGGTCCCCCCGGGGAGCTGTTTTTT.

This chain connects TRBV7-9 to TRBJ1-5, with D perhaps matching TRBD1 (6 bases). The CDR3 is made up of 15 amino acids. The germline gives CDR1 SEHNR, CDR2 FQNEAQ (reference sequence). Trimming shortened V by 5 bases and J by 3 bases, and 14 bases separated the two germline ends. The CDR3 region has the DNA TGTGCCAGCAGCGGCAGGGACACGAACAATCAGCCCCAGCATTTT. Its protein product is CASSGRDTNNQPQHF. Variable domain in full (rest from reference TRBV7-9 and TRBJ1-5): DTGVSQNPRHKITKRGQNVTFRCDPISEHNRLYWYRQTLGQGPEFLTYFQNEAQLEKSRLLSDRFSAERPKGSFSTLEIQRTEQGDSAMYLCASSGRDTNNQPQHFGDGTRLSIL.

The chain couples TRBV19 to TRBJ2-2, with 9 bases that match TRBD1. Germline CDR1 LNHDA, CDR2 SQIVND (reference sequence). V was clipped by 2 bases and J by 5 bases; unmatched bases: 6. The CDR3 runs to 16 residues. The CDR3 DNA follows: TGTGCCAGTAGTATAATGGGGACAGGGAATACCGGGGAGCTGTTTTTT. This encodes CASSIMGTGNTGELFF.

The DNA of the CDR3 is TGTGCCAGCAGCTGGGCCCCAGGCTCTGAAGCTTTCTTT. Translating gives CASSWAPGSEAFF. The gene calls are TRBV14 and TRBJ1-1; D call uncertain. V dropped 5 bases and J dropped 6 bases, with 13 bases sitting between them. In germline, CDR1 is SGHDN, CDR2 FVKESK. The CDR3 runs 13 residues.